These T cell receptor beta chains were read from a single sample in a study of cytomegalovirus exposure and HLA in healthy donors. Measured with immunoSEQ multiplex PCR; TCRdb has only the in-frame clones, and not every one. The sample includes roughly 27,000 clones, 62% of them seen just once. The sequenced sample consisted of PBMCs. Receptors originate from a male donor in good health and CMV-seropositive. Each CDR3 is given without its conserved first and last residue. The D gene is left open where the match is weak.

d_call: TRBD2
v_call: TRBV6-1
j_call: TRBJ2-7
cdr3_aa: ASGSRTSVNEQY

d_call: TRBD2
v_call: TRBV7-8
j_call: TRBJ2-7
cdr3_aa: ASSLEPSGSQQY

d_call: -
v_call: TRBV5-1
j_call: TRBJ1-5
cdr3_aa: ASSPGGGRQPQH

d_call: TRBD1
v_call: TRBV11-2
j_call: TRBJ2-2
cdr3_aa: ASRRGQGAVGTGELF

d_call: TRBD1
v_call: TRBV6-5
j_call: TRBJ1-1
cdr3_aa: ASLGEGAYTEAF

d_call: TRBD2
v_call: TRBV4-1
j_call: TRBJ2-5
cdr3_aa: ASSQGGTNQETQY

d_call: -
v_call: TRBV6-5
j_call: TRBJ2-7
cdr3_aa: ASSNRAGEQY

d_call: -
v_call: TRBV27
j_call: TRBJ1-2
cdr3_aa: ASSPRQLYYGYT

d_call: TRBD1
v_call: TRBV9
j_call: TRBJ1-5
cdr3_aa: ASSATGQGHQPQH

d_call: -
v_call: TRBV11-2
j_call: TRBJ1-2
cdr3_aa: ASSSTVTPRGYT

d_call: -
v_call: TRBV5-4
j_call: TRBJ1-2
cdr3_aa: ASSQYVRGDGYT

d_call: -
v_call: TRBV2
j_call: TRBJ1-2
cdr3_aa: ASSPGYSNYGYT

d_call: -
v_call: TRBV7-8
j_call: TRBJ2-7
cdr3_aa: ASSVGRYGGYEQY

d_call: TRBD1
v_call: TRBV7-9
j_call: TRBJ2-7
cdr3_aa: ASSLSGTATYEQY

d_call: TRBD2
v_call: TRBV4-2
j_call: TRBJ2-1
cdr3_aa: ASSQDRLAEYNEQF

d_call: -
v_call: TRBV6-5
j_call: TRBJ2-4
cdr3_aa: ASSSPRGPIGDIQY

d_call: -
v_call: TRBV7-8
j_call: TRBJ1-5
cdr3_aa: ASSLRQSPNQPQH

d_call: TRBD2
v_call: TRBV18
j_call: TRBJ2-3
cdr3_aa: ASSLGSGRTDTQY

d_call: -
v_call: TRBV30
j_call: TRBJ2-2
cdr3_aa: AWSLGGLRTGELF

d_call: TRBD1
v_call: TRBV18
j_call: TRBJ1-5
cdr3_aa: ASSQGQGAGSNQPQH

d_call: TRBD2
v_call: TRBV5-1
j_call: TRBJ2-1
cdr3_aa: ASTDSGTAYNEQF

d_call: TRBD2
v_call: TRBV7-8
j_call: TRBJ2-2
cdr3_aa: ASTFRTGGFTGELF

d_call: TRBD1
v_call: TRBV30
j_call: TRBJ1-2
cdr3_aa: AWSRTGGSGYT

d_call: -
v_call: TRBV7-2
j_call: TRBJ1-5
cdr3_aa: ASSLIGGDQPQH

d_call: -
v_call: TRBV28
j_call: TRBJ2-7
cdr3_aa: ASSLSLASYEQY

d_call: -
v_call: TRBV7-2
j_call: TRBJ1-2
cdr3_aa: ASSFGGAKGYT

d_call: -
v_call: TRBV9
j_call: TRBJ1-1
cdr3_aa: ASSSGQNTEAF

d_call: -
v_call: TRBV6-4
j_call: TRBJ2-3
cdr3_aa: ASSSSTDTQY

d_call: TRBD1
v_call: TRBV19
j_call: TRBJ2-7
cdr3_aa: ASRGHRTGVSYEQY

d_call: TRBD2
v_call: TRBV18
j_call: TRBJ2-5
cdr3_aa: ASFPLAGNQETQY

d_call: -
v_call: TRBV7-2
j_call: TRBJ1-2
cdr3_aa: ASSPPGVNYGYT

d_call: TRBD1
v_call: TRBV19
j_call: TRBJ1-1
cdr3_aa: ASSSQGAQMAEAF

d_call: TRBD2
v_call: TRBV4-1
j_call: TRBJ2-2
cdr3_aa: ASSPPLAYPGELF

d_call: -
v_call: TRBV27
j_call: TRBJ2-2
cdr3_aa: ASSSHRAGSGELF

d_call: -
v_call: TRBV7-9
j_call: TRBJ1-4
cdr3_aa: SSSMTSGGSNEKLF

d_call: -
v_call: TRBV10-2
j_call: TRBJ1-2
cdr3_aa: ASSGLTYGYT

d_call: -
v_call: TRBV5-1
j_call: TRBJ2-7
cdr3_aa: ASSLDRDRYEQY

d_call: TRBD1
v_call: TRBV6-5
j_call: TRBJ1-1
cdr3_aa: ASSQSTGAWTEAF

d_call: TRBD1
v_call: TRBV5-1
j_call: TRBJ1-1
cdr3_aa: ASSLGRDRPLEAF

d_call: -
v_call: TRBV15
j_call: TRBJ1-2
cdr3_aa: ATSRDRGGYT

d_call: -
v_call: TRBV5-4
j_call: TRBJ1-2
cdr3_aa: ASSLDLRGGFYGYT

d_call: -
v_call: TRBV7-6
j_call: TRBJ2-5
cdr3_aa: ASSLAGQGDQY

d_call: TRBD2
v_call: TRBV5-4
j_call: TRBJ2-1
cdr3_aa: ASSPGTSGSGGYNEQF

d_call: -
v_call: TRBV4-1
j_call: TRBJ2-3
cdr3_aa: ASSQDTGSTDTQY

d_call: TRBD1
v_call: TRBV7-9
j_call: TRBJ1-1
cdr3_aa: AGSGGESTEAF

d_call: -
v_call: TRBV27
j_call: TRBJ1-5
cdr3_aa: ASSLSAQGNQPQH

d_call: TRBD1
v_call: TRBV28
j_call: TRBJ1-2
cdr3_aa: ASSPGGGRNYGYT

d_call: -
v_call: TRBV25-1
j_call: TRBJ1-2
cdr3_aa: ASSGHPSGYT

d_call: -
v_call: TRBV7-7
j_call: TRBJ2-3
cdr3_aa: ASSLGGVGTDTQY

d_call: -
v_call: TRBV6-1
j_call: TRBJ2-7
cdr3_aa: ASSEAGLGPREQY

d_call: TRBD1
v_call: TRBV6-1
j_call: TRBJ2-2
cdr3_aa: ASTRGQGYTGELF

d_call: -
v_call: TRBV6-1
j_call: TRBJ1-3
cdr3_aa: ASSEALGRDTIY

d_call: TRBD2
v_call: TRBV7-9
j_call: TRBJ2-1
cdr3_aa: ASSWTSGYNEQF

d_call: TRBD1
v_call: TRBV6-5
j_call: TRBJ2-2
cdr3_aa: ASSPTGYTGELF

d_call: TRBD2
v_call: TRBV9
j_call: TRBJ2-1
cdr3_aa: ASSVLPTGGPKEQF

d_call: TRBD2
v_call: TRBV27
j_call: TRBJ2-5
cdr3_aa: ASSRGLVGQETQY

d_call: -
v_call: TRBV5-1
j_call: TRBJ1-2
cdr3_aa: ASSEGVLGYT